This TCR beta chain was retrieved from a study of T cell changes during pregnancy in multiple sclerosis. This CDR3 comprises 16 residues. The ends were cut back, 4 bases at V and 2 bases at J, with 16 bases in the middle. CDR1 is SGHTA and CDR2 is FQGNSA in the germline V gene. TCRdb's copy holds only in-frame clones and misses some; the assay was immunoSEQ multiplex PCR. The sample consists of around 80,000 clones, around 90% of them appearing once. The chain uses TRBV7-2 and TRBJ2-3, with a possible D match to TRBD1 (5 bases). The sequence was collected from a female donor with multiple sclerosis, enrolled in a pregnancy study. The material was peripheral blood, obtained before pregnancy. The DNA for the CDR3 is TGTGCCAGCAGCTATATAGCAGGGCCGACCACAGATACGCAGTATTTT. This gives the protein CASSYIAGPTTDTQYF.